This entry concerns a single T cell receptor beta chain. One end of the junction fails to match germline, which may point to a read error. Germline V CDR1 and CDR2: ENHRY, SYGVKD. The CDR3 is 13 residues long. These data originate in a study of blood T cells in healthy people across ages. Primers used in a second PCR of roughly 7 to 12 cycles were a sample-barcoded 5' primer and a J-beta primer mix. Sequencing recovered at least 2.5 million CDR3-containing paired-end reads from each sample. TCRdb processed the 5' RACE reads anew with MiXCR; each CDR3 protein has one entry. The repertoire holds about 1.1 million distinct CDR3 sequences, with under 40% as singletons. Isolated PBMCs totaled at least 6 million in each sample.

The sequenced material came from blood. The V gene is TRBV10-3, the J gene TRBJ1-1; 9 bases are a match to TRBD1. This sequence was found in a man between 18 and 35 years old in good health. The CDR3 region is CAIRRQGDTEALF. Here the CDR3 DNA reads TGTGCCATCAGACGACAGGGGGACACTGAAGCTTTGTTT.